This is a list of T cell receptor beta chains from one sample in a study of blood T cell repertoires in COVID-19. Sequenced by immunoSEQ multiplex PCR; TCRdb stores in-frame clones only, minus some. The data show approximately 300,000 clones, 70% to 90% seen once. Material for sequencing was PBMCs or T cells enriched from blood (not recorded which). The origin of the receptors is a man aged 25-40 years who had recovered from COVID-19. Both conserved end residues are part of each CDR3. Fields, in order: clone size, J gene, V gene, D gene, CDR3 DNA, CDR3 protein. D genes are given only for firm matches. Clone sizes are given selectively: once, few, many, or a class where the clone is expanded.

clone_size: NA; j_call: TRBJ1-2; v_call: TRBV28; d_call: NA; cdr3_nt: TGTGCCAGCAGGCCGGGGTCTAACTATGGCTACACCTTC; cdr3_aa: CASRPGSNYGYTF
clone_size: NA; j_call: TRBJ1-2; v_call: TRBV11-2; d_call: NA; cdr3_nt: TGTGCCAGCCGAGTAGAGGGCTATGGCTACACCTTC; cdr3_aa: CASRVEGYGYTF
clone_size: NA; j_call: TRBJ2-1; v_call: TRBV4-1; d_call: TRBD1; cdr3_nt: TGCGCCAGCAGCCAGGACAGGGGAGGCAATGAGCAGTTCTTC; cdr3_aa: CASSQDRGGNEQFF
clone_size: NA; j_call: TRBJ1-5; v_call: TRBV6-1; d_call: NA; cdr3_nt: TGTGCCAGCAGTGAACGAGGGATCAATCAGCCCCAGCATTTT; cdr3_aa: CASSERGINQPQHF
clone_size: once; j_call: TRBJ1-1; v_call: TRBV25-1; d_call: NA; cdr3_nt: TGTGCCTCAGGGGAAATTCTATATTCGAACACTGAAGCTTTCTTT; cdr3_aa: CASGEILYSNTEAFF
clone_size: NA; j_call: TRBJ2-1; v_call: TRBV9; d_call: TRBD2; cdr3_nt: TGTGCCAGCAGCCCCCGGACTAGCGGGTTAGCTGAGCAGTTCTTC; cdr3_aa: CASSPRTSGLAEQFF
clone_size: NA; j_call: TRBJ1-4; v_call: TRBV4-1; d_call: NA; cdr3_nt: TGCGCCAGCAGCCTACTTACCGGGACTACTGGAAAACTGTTTTTT; cdr3_aa: CASSLLTGTTGKLFF
clone_size: NA; j_call: TRBJ1-1; v_call: TRBV7-9; d_call: NA; cdr3_nt: TGTGCCAGCAGCCCACAGGGTCCGAACACTGAAGCTTTCTTT; cdr3_aa: CASSPQGPNTEAFF
clone_size: NA; j_call: TRBJ2-7; v_call: TRBV11-2; d_call: TRBD2; cdr3_nt: TGTGCCAGCAGCCCCGGAGGGGGCGGGAGGGTATGGTACGAGCAGTACTTC; cdr3_aa: CASSPGGGGRVWYEQYF
clone_size: NA; j_call: TRBJ2-3; v_call: TRBV25-1; d_call: TRBD2; cdr3_nt: TGTGCCACGGGAGGGAACCCCACAGATACGCAGTATTTT; cdr3_aa: CATGGNPTDTQYF
clone_size: few; j_call: TRBJ2-1; v_call: TRBV3-1/TRBV3-2; d_call: NA; cdr3_nt: TGTGCCAGCAGCAACAACAGGGCGGGCTACAATGAGCAGTTCTTC; cdr3_aa: CASSNNRAGYNEQFF
clone_size: NA; j_call: TRBJ1-6; v_call: TRBV30; d_call: NA; cdr3_nt: TGTGCCTGGATTCGGCGAGGGCTCCCCCAATCACCCCTCCACTTT; cdr3_aa: CAWIRRGLPQSPLHF
clone_size: NA; j_call: TRBJ2-2; v_call: TRBV28; d_call: TRBD2; cdr3_nt: TGTGCCAGCAGGCCACGGGCGGGGGGCGGCGCCGGGGAGCTGTTTTTT; cdr3_aa: CASRPRAGGGAGELFF
clone_size: NA; j_call: TRBJ1-1; v_call: TRBV9; d_call: NA; cdr3_nt: TGTGCCAGCAGCCTGTTCAACAGGGACACTGAAGCTTTCTTT; cdr3_aa: CASSLFNRDTEAFF
clone_size: NA; j_call: TRBJ1-2; v_call: TRBV9; d_call: TRBD1; cdr3_nt: TGTGCCAGCAGCGGGACAGGAGCTAACTATGGCTACACCTTC; cdr3_aa: CASSGTGANYGYTF
clone_size: once; j_call: TRBJ1-2; v_call: TRBV6-6; d_call: TRBD1; cdr3_nt: TGTGCCAGCAGTTACAGAACAGGGGAGTCTGGCTACACCTTC; cdr3_aa: CASSYRTGESGYTF
clone_size: NA; j_call: TRBJ2-7; v_call: TRBV5-1; d_call: TRBD1; cdr3_nt: TGCGCCAGCAGCTTGGAAGGGGGCGCGGGCGAGCAGTACTTC; cdr3_aa: CASSLEGGAGEQYF
clone_size: NA; j_call: TRBJ1-1; v_call: TRBV28; d_call: TRBD1; cdr3_nt: TGTGCCAGCAGCCCAACTCCAGGGGGTTTCACTGAAGCTTTCTTT; cdr3_aa: CASSPTPGGFTEAFF
clone_size: NA; j_call: TRBJ2-7; v_call: TRBV19; d_call: TRBD1; cdr3_nt: TGTGCCAGTAGCCGACCCACCGGGACAGGGGGCTCCTACGAGCAGTACTTC; cdr3_aa: CASSRPTGTGGSYEQYF
clone_size: NA; j_call: TRBJ1-5; v_call: TRBV12-3/TRBV12-4; d_call: NA; cdr3_nt: TGTGCCAGCAGCCGATCGGGGAGCCAGCCCCAGCATTTT; cdr3_aa: CASSRSGSQPQHF
clone_size: once; j_call: TRBJ1-6; v_call: TRBV2; d_call: NA; cdr3_nt: TGTGCCAGCAGTGTCACAGGGAACTATAATTCACCCCTCCACTTT; cdr3_aa: CASSVTGNYNSPLHF
clone_size: NA; j_call: TRBJ1-2; v_call: TRBV15; d_call: NA; cdr3_nt: TGTGCCACCAGCCTCCCCGAACTCTATGGCTACACCTTC; cdr3_aa: CATSLPELYGYTF
clone_size: once; j_call: TRBJ1-2; v_call: TRBV7-9; d_call: TRBD1; cdr3_nt: TGTGCCAGCAGCCGGGACAGTACTTTATATGGCTACACCTTC; cdr3_aa: CASSRDSTLYGYTF
clone_size: NA; j_call: TRBJ1-1; v_call: TRBV18; d_call: NA; cdr3_nt: TGTGCCAGCTCAAACAGCCGGAACACTGAAGCTTTCTTT; cdr3_aa: CASSNSRNTEAFF
clone_size: NA; j_call: TRBJ1-2; v_call: TRBV12-3/TRBV12-4; d_call: NA; cdr3_nt: TGTGCCAGCTGCGGCCAGGGAACTGGCTACACCTTC; cdr3_aa: CASCGQGTGYTF
clone_size: few; j_call: TRBJ1-5; v_call: TRBV11-2; d_call: TRBD1; cdr3_nt: TGTGCCAGCAGCGACCGGACAGGGGGCAATCAGCCCCAGCATTTT; cdr3_aa: CASSDRTGGNQPQHF
clone_size: NA; j_call: TRBJ2-5; v_call: TRBV27; d_call: TRBD2; cdr3_nt: TGTGCCAGCAGTTGGATAGCGGGGACCCACCAAGAGACCCAGTACTTC; cdr3_aa: CASSWIAGTHQETQYF
clone_size: NA; j_call: TRBJ2-5; v_call: TRBV28; d_call: NA; cdr3_nt: TGTGCCAGCAGGTCGATAGGGAGGTACCAAGAGACCCAGTACTTC; cdr3_aa: CASRSIGRYQETQYF
clone_size: NA; j_call: TRBJ1-6; v_call: TRBV19; d_call: NA; cdr3_nt: TGTGCCAGTAGTACCCCCCGCGGGGGATCGGTCTCACCCCTCCACTTT; cdr3_aa: CASSTPRGGSVSPLHF
clone_size: NA; j_call: TRBJ1-4; v_call: TRBV19; d_call: TRBD1; cdr3_nt: TGTGCCAGTAGTCTTTGGACAGGGGGCGATGAAAAACTGTTTTTT; cdr3_aa: CASSLWTGGDEKLFF
clone_size: NA; j_call: TRBJ2-7; v_call: TRBV10-1; d_call: NA; cdr3_nt: TGCGCCAGCAGCCCTAATACCTACGAGCAGTACTTC; cdr3_aa: CASSPNTYEQYF
clone_size: NA; j_call: TRBJ1-5; v_call: TRBV5-1; d_call: TRBD1; cdr3_nt: TGCGCCAGCAGCTCGGGACAGGGATACAATCAGCCCCAGCATTTT; cdr3_aa: CASSSGQGYNQPQHF
clone_size: NA; j_call: TRBJ2-7; v_call: TRBV30; d_call: NA; cdr3_nt: TGTGCCTGGAGTTCCCTGGACCTCCTTAGGGGCGAGCAGTACTTC; cdr3_aa: CAWSSLDLLRGEQYF
clone_size: NA; j_call: TRBJ1-3; v_call: TRBV30; d_call: NA; cdr3_nt: TGTGCCTGGAGTGTATCAAGCGCTAGAAACACCATATATTTT; cdr3_aa: CAWSVSSARNTIYF
clone_size: once; j_call: TRBJ1-5; v_call: TRBV12-5; d_call: NA; cdr3_nt: TGTGCTAGTGGTTTGCCCCAATCGCCCCAGCATTTT; cdr3_aa: CASGLPQSPQHF
clone_size: NA; j_call: TRBJ1-2; v_call: TRBV5-1; d_call: TRBD1; cdr3_nt: TGCGCCAGCAGCTTGGGACAGGGGGGAGCCCGTAACTATGGCTACACCTTC; cdr3_aa: CASSLGQGGARNYGYTF
clone_size: NA; j_call: TRBJ1-6; v_call: TRBV13; d_call: NA; cdr3_nt: TGTGCCAGCAGGCTCAGTAATTCACCCCTCCACTTT; cdr3_aa: CASRLSNSPLHF
clone_size: NA; j_call: TRBJ1-1; v_call: TRBV7-2; d_call: TRBD1; cdr3_nt: TGTGCCAGCAGCCAGCAGGGGGCCATCCTCCTGAACACTGAAGCTTTCTTT; cdr3_aa: CASSQQGAILLNTEAFF
clone_size: few; j_call: TRBJ1-2; v_call: TRBV20-1; d_call: NA; cdr3_nt: TGCAGTGCTAGAGACCCTAGCACCTTC; cdr3_aa: CSARDPSTF
clone_size: NA; j_call: TRBJ2-2; v_call: TRBV30; d_call: TRBD2; cdr3_nt: TGTGCCTGGAGTGGGCAAGTAACTAGCGGGAGGGCCGGGGAGCTGTTTTTT; cdr3_aa: CAWSGQVTSGRAGELFF
clone_size: NA; j_call: TRBJ2-2; v_call: TRBV4-1; d_call: TRBD2; cdr3_nt: TGCGCCAGCAGCCAAGGACTAGCGGGAACCGGGGAGCTGTTTTTT; cdr3_aa: CASSQGLAGTGELFF
clone_size: NA; j_call: TRBJ2-3; v_call: TRBV7-8; d_call: TRBD1; cdr3_nt: TGTGCCAGCACGAACAGGGGGCTCACAGATACGCAGTATTTT; cdr3_aa: CASTNRGLTDTQYF
clone_size: once; j_call: TRBJ1-4; v_call: TRBV18; d_call: NA; cdr3_nt: TGTGCCAGCTCACCACCGTTACAGGGAAGTGAAAAACTGTTTTTT; cdr3_aa: CASSPPLQGSEKLFF
clone_size: NA; j_call: TRBJ1-3; v_call: TRBV3-1/TRBV3-2; d_call: NA; cdr3_nt: TGTGCCAGCAGCTTCACAGGGAGCTCTGGAAACACCATATATTTT; cdr3_aa: CASSFTGSSGNTIYF
clone_size: NA; j_call: TRBJ2-7; v_call: TRBV6-5; d_call: NA; cdr3_nt: TGTGCCAGCAGTCGTGGGGGCGTTAGCTACGAGCAGTACTTC; cdr3_aa: CASSRGGVSYEQYF
clone_size: NA; j_call: TRBJ1-5; v_call: TRBV30; d_call: TRBD1; cdr3_nt: TGTGCCTGGAGGCAGAGGGGGCCTTATAGCAATCAGCCCCAGCATTTT; cdr3_aa: CAWRQRGPYSNQPQHF
clone_size: NA; j_call: TRBJ2-5; v_call: TRBV9; d_call: NA; cdr3_nt: TGTGCCAGCAATAGCGGGACAGCCCAGTTAGAGACCCAGTACTTC; cdr3_aa: CASNSGTAQLETQYF
clone_size: NA; j_call: TRBJ1-2; v_call: TRBV27; d_call: NA; cdr3_nt: TGTGCCAGCTTCGGAGTCGGGGGTGGCTACACCTTC; cdr3_aa: CASFGVGGGYTF
clone_size: NA; j_call: TRBJ2-3; v_call: TRBV24-1; d_call: TRBD2; cdr3_nt: TGTGCCACCAGTGATCAGACTAGCGGGAGCCCAGATACGCAGTATTTT; cdr3_aa: CATSDQTSGSPDTQYF
clone_size: NA; j_call: TRBJ1-1; v_call: TRBV27; d_call: NA; cdr3_nt: TGTGCCAGCAGTCTCCTAGTGGGGAACACTGAAGCTTTCTTT; cdr3_aa: CASSLLVGNTEAFF
clone_size: NA; j_call: TRBJ2-7; v_call: TRBV28; d_call: NA; cdr3_nt: TGTGCCAGCAGTTTTCGGGGGAGAAGCTACGAGCAGTACTTC; cdr3_aa: CASSFRGRSYEQYF
clone_size: NA; j_call: TRBJ1-1; v_call: TRBV11-2; d_call: NA; cdr3_nt: TGTGCCAGCAGCTTAGCTGGGCAGAACACTGAAGCTTTCTTT; cdr3_aa: CASSLAGQNTEAFF
clone_size: NA; j_call: TRBJ1-2; v_call: TRBV7-9; d_call: TRBD1; cdr3_nt: TGTGCCAGCAGCATGGGACAGGGGCAGGGCTATGGCTACACCTTC; cdr3_aa: CASSMGQGQGYGYTF
clone_size: NA; j_call: TRBJ2-3; v_call: TRBV5-1; d_call: NA; cdr3_nt: TGCGCCAGCAGCCCGGGACAAAGGACAGATACGCAGTATTTT; cdr3_aa: CASSPGQRTDTQYF
clone_size: NA; j_call: TRBJ2-3; v_call: TRBV6-4; d_call: TRBD2; cdr3_nt: TGTGCCAGCAGTGACCGTTTACTAGCGGGAAACACAGATACGCAGTATTTT; cdr3_aa: CASSDRLLAGNTDTQYF
clone_size: few; j_call: TRBJ2-7; v_call: TRBV27; d_call: NA; cdr3_nt: TGTGCCAGCAGTCCTAGCATGGGAGTCGGAACCTACGAGCAGTACTTC; cdr3_aa: CASSPSMGVGTYEQYF
clone_size: NA; j_call: TRBJ2-4; v_call: TRBV27; d_call: NA; cdr3_nt: TGTGCCAGCAGCCAACCCTACGGGGACAAAAACATTCAGTACTTC; cdr3_aa: CASSQPYGDKNIQYF
clone_size: NA; j_call: TRBJ2-7; v_call: TRBV7-9; d_call: TRBD1; cdr3_nt: TGTGCCAGCAGCTTCGGACAGGGGGTTTACTTC; cdr3_aa: CASSFGQGVYF
clone_size: NA; j_call: TRBJ2-2; v_call: TRBV11-2; d_call: TRBD1; cdr3_nt: TGTGCCAGCAGGGAGATGACAGGGACGAACACCGGGGAGCTGTTTTTT; cdr3_aa: CASREMTGTNTGELFF